This T cell receptor beta chain stems from a study of tumor-infiltrating lymphocytes in primary liver carcinoma. A primer in the constant region served to generate TCR beta cDNA from roughly 450 ng of total RNA. Three nested multiplex PCR rounds, a slightly modified ARM-PCR, produced the libraries for TCR beta. TRBV1-TRBV30 forward and Cbeta reverse primers drove the first two approximately 10-cycle rounds. TCRdb re-analysed the multiplex PCR reads in MiXCR, keeping a single row per CDR3 protein. This sample yields some 130,000 distinct CDR3 sequences, of which around two thirds are seen a single time; about 8% belongs to the top ten. Co-extraction of both nucleic acids (RNA and DNA) used roughly 19-33 mg of unsorted bulk tissue. Patients had primary liver carcinoma treated by surgical resection. This clonotype was observed at least ten times. CDR1 is MDHEN, CDR2 SYDVKM, per germline. The CDR3 has 11 amino acids. Deletions cut 5 bases from V and 8 bases from J, with 7 bases between.

The chain combines TRBV28 with TRBJ2-1, with a tentative D call TRBD1 (5 bases). The sample consisted of tumor-adjacent normal liver tissue. The TCR originated in a woman aged 55-70 years with primary liver carcinoma and hepatitis B virus infection. CDR3 sequence (DNA): TGTGCCAGCAGTCGACAGTATGAGCAGTTCTTC. It codes for CASSRQYEQFF. The full variable domain, with the rest looked up from reference TRBV28 and TRBJ2-1, is DVKVTQSSRYLVKRTGEKVFLECVQDMDHENMFWYRQDPGLGLRLIYFSYDVKMKEKGDIPEGYSVSREKKERFSLILESASTNQTSMYLCASSRQYEQFFGPGTRLTVL.